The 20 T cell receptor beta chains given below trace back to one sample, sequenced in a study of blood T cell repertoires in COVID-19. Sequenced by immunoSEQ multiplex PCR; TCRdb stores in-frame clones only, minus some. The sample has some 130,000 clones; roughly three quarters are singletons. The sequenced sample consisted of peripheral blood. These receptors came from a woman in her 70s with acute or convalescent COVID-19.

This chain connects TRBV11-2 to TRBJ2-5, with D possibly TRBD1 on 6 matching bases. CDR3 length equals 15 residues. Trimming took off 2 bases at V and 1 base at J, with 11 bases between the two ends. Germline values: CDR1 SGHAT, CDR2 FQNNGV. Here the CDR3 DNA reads TGTGCCAGCAGCTTAAGCCAGGGGTTCCAAGAGACCCAGTACTTC. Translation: CASSLSQGFQETQYF.

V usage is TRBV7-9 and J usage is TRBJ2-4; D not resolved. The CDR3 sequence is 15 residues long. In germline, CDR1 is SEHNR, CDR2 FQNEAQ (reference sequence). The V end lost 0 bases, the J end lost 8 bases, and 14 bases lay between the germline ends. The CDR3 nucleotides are TGTGCCAGCAGCTTAGCAGTAAGTCCCTCAGACATTCAGTACTTC. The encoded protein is CASSLAVSPSDIQYF.

The CDR3 reads CASSWSGTGSSYEQYF. The CDR3 DNA sequence: TGTGCCAGCAGTTGGTCCGGGACAGGGTCGTCCTACGAGCAGTACTTC. The chain links TRBV6-5 to TRBJ2-7; TRBD1 aligns across 9 bases. V lost 4 bases and J lost 1; bases outside the gene matches: 8. This CDR3 has 16 residues. Per the germline V gene, CDR1 is MNHEY and CDR2 is SVGAGI.

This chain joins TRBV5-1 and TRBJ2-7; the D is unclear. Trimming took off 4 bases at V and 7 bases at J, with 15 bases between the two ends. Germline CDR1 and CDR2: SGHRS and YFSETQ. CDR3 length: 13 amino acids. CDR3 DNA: TGCGCCAGCAGCCGGGTCCTTTTAGGTGAGCAGTACTTC. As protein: CASSRVLLGEQYF. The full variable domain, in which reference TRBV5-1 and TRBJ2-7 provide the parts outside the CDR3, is KAGVTQTPRYLIKTRGQQVTLSCSPISGHRSVSWYQQTPGQGLQFLFEYFSETQRNKGNFPGRFSGRQFSNSRSEMNVSTLELGDSALYLCASSRVLLGEQYFGPGTRLTVT.

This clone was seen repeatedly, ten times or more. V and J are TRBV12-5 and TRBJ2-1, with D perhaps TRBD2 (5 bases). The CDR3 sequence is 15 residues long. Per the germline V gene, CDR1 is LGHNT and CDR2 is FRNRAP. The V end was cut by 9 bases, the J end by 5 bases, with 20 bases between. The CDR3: CASPRPRVRHNEQFF. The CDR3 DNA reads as TGTGCTAGCCCAAGGCCGAGGGTTCGGCACAATGAGCAGTTCTTC.

In nucleotides, the CDR3 is TGTGCCAGCAGCGTAGCGGCAAGGGAGGCTGAAAAACTGTTTTTT. It translates to CASSVAAREAEKLFF. This sequence joins TRBV9 and TRBJ1-4; D unclear. The CDR3 runs 15 residues. Trimming took 0 bases from V and 7 from J, leaving 13 bases between them. Germline V gene lookup returns CDR1 SGDLS and CDR2 YYNGEE.

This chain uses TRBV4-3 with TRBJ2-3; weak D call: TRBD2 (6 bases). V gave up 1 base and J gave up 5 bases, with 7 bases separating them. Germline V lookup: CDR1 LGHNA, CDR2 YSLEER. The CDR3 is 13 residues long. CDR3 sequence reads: CASSQVSGDTQYF. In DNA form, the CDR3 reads TGCGCCAGCAGCCAAGTTAGCGGAGATACGCAGTATTTT.

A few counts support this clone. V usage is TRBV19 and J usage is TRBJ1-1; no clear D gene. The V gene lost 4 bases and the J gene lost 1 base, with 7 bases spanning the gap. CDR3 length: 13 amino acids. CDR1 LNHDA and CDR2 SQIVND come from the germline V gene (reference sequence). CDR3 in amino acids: CASSTQRNTEAFF. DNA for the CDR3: TGTGCCAGTAGTACCCAGCGGAACACTGAAGCTTTCTTT.

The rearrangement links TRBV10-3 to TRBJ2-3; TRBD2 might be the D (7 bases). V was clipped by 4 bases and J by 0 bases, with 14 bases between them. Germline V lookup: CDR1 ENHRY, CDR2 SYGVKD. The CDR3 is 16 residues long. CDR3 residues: CAISVAGALSTDTQYF. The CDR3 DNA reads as TGTGCCATCAGTGTGGCGGGGGCCCTCAGCACAGATACGCAGTATTTT.

The CDR3 coding sequence is TGTGCCAGTAGTATCCTGACAGGGGGAATGGGGCCCCAGCATTTT. It is translated as CASSILTGGMGPQHF. The chain joins TRBV19 to TRBJ1-5; TRBD1 matches 9 bases. This CDR3 has 15 residues. The germline gives CDR1 LNHDA, CDR2 SQIVND (reference sequence). Germline trimming cut 3 bases from V and 9 bases from J; bases unmatched to any gene: 9. Based on the CDR3 plus reference TRBV19 and TRBJ1-5, the full variable domain is DGGITQSPKYLFRKEGQNVTLSCEQNLNHDAMYWYRQDPGQGLRLIYYSQIVNDFQKGDIAEGYSVSREKKESFPLTVTSAQKNPTAFYLCASSILTGGMGPQHFGDGTRLSIL.

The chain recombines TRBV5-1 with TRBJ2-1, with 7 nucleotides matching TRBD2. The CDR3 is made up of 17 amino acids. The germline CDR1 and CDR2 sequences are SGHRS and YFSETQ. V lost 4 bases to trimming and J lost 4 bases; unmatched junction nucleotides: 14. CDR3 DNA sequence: TGCGCCAGCAGCCCGAACCCGACTAGCAGAAATTACAATGAGCAGTTCTTC. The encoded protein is CASSPNPTSRNYNEQFF.

CDR3 in amino acids: CASRLGRNSPLHF. The CDR3 DNA is TGCGCCAGCAGACTAGGGAGGAATTCACCCCTCCACTTT. V usage is TRBV5-1 and J usage is TRBJ1-6; D gene unclear. The V end was cut by 5 bases, the J end by 7 bases, with 10 bases between. This CDR3 contains 13 residues. Germline values: CDR1 SGHRS, CDR2 YFSETQ. Filled out from reference TRBV5-1 and TRBJ1-6, the complete variable domain reads KAGVTQTPRYLIKTRGQQVTLSCSPISGHRSVSWYQQTPGQGLQFLFEYFSETQRNKGNFPGRFSGRQFSNSRSEMNVSTLELGDSALYLCASRLGRNSPLHFGNGTRLTVT.

DNA for the CDR3: TGTGCCAGCAGTGGGGTGACTAGCGCCTACGAGCAGTACTTC. Protein product: CASSGVTSAYEQYF. The V call is TRBV6-2 or TRBV6-3, the J call TRBJ2-7; TRBD2 matches 8 bases. After removal of 5 bases from V and 2 bases from J, the junction contained 5 bases not matched to a gene. The germline V gene encodes CDR1 MNHEY and CDR2 SVGEGT. The CDR3 extends over 14 amino acids.

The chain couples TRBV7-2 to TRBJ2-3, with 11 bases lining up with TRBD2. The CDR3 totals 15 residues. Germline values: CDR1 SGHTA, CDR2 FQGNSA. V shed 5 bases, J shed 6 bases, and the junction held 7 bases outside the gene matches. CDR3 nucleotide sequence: TGTGCCAGCAGCCTCTCTAGCGGGGGGCGGGATACGCAGTATTTT. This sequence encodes CASSLSSGGRDTQYF. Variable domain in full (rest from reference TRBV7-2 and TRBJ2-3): GAGVSQSPSNKVTEKGKDVELRCDPISGHTALYWYRQSLGQGLEFLIYFQGNSAPDKSGLPSDRFSAERTGGSVSTLTIQRTQQEDSAVYLCASSLSSGGRDTQYFGPGTRLTVL.

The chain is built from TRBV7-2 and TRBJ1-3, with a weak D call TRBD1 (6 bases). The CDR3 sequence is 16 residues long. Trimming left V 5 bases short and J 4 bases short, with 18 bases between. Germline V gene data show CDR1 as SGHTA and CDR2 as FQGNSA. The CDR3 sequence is CASSLVGGAQGNTIYF. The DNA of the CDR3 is TGTGCCAGCAGCCTCGTGGGGGGGGCGCAAGGAAACACCATATATTTT.

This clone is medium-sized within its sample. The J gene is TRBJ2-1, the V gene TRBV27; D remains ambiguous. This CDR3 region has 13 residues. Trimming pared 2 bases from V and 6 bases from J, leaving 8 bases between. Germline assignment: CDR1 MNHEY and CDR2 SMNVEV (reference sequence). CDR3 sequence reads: CASSLAATNEQFF. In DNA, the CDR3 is TGTGCCAGCAGTTTAGCTGCTACCAATGAGCAGTTCTTC.

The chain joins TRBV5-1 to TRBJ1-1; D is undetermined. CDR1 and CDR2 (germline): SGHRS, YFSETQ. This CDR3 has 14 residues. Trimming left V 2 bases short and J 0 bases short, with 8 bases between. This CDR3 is CASSFGTMNTEAFF. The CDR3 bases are TGCGCCAGCAGCTTTGGCACGATGAACACTGAAGCTTTCTTT. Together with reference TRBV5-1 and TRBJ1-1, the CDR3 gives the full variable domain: KAGVTQTPRYLIKTRGQQVTLSCSPISGHRSVSWYQQTPGQGLQFLFEYFSETQRNKGNFPGRFSGRQFSNSRSEMNVSTLELGDSALYLCASSFGTMNTEAFFGQGTRLTVV.

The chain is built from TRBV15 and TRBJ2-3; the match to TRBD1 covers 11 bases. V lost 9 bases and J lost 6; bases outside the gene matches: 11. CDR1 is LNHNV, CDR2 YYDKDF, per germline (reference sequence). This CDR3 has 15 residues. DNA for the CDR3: TGTGCCACACTGCTCCGGGACAGGGGGTCCGATACGCAGTATTTT. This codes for CATLLRDRGSDTQYF.

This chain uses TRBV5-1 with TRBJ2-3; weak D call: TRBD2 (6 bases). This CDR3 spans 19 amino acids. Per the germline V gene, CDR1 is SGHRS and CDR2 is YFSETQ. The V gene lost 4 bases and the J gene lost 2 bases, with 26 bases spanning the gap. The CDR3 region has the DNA TGCGCCAGCAGCATAACGTCACTAGCCGTCGGTGCATACACAGATACGCAGTATTTT. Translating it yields CASSITSLAVGAYTDTQYF. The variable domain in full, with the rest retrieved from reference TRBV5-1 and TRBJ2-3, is KAGVTQTPRYLIKTRGQQVTLSCSPISGHRSVSWYQQTPGQGLQFLFEYFSETQRNKGNFPGRFSGRQFSNSRSEMNVSTLELGDSALYLCASSITSLAVGAYTDTQYFGPGTRLTVL.

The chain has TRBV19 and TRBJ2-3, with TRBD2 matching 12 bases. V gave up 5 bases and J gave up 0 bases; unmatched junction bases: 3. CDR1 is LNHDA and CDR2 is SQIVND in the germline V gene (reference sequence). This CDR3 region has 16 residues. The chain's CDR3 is CASSLLAGGSTDTQYF. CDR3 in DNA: TGTGCCAGTAGTTTACTAGCGGGAGGTAGCACAGATACGCAGTATTTT. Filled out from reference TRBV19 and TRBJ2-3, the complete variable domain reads DGGITQSPKYLFRKEGQNVTLSCEQNLNHDAMYWYRQDPGQGLRLIYYSQIVNDFQKGDIAEGYSVSREKKESFPLTVTSAQKNPTAFYLCASSLLAGGSTDTQYFGPGTRLTVL.